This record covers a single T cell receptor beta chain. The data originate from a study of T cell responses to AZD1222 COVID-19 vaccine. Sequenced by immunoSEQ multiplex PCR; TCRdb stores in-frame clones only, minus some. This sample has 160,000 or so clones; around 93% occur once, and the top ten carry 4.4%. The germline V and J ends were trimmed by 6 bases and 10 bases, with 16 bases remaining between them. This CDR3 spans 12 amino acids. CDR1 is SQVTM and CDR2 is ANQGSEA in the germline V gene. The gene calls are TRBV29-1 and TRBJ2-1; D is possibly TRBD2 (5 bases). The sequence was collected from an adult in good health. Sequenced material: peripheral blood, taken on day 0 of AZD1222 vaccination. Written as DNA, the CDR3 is TGCAGCGTGAGGACTCCCCCACGAGAGCAGTTCTTC. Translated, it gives CSVRTPPREQFF.